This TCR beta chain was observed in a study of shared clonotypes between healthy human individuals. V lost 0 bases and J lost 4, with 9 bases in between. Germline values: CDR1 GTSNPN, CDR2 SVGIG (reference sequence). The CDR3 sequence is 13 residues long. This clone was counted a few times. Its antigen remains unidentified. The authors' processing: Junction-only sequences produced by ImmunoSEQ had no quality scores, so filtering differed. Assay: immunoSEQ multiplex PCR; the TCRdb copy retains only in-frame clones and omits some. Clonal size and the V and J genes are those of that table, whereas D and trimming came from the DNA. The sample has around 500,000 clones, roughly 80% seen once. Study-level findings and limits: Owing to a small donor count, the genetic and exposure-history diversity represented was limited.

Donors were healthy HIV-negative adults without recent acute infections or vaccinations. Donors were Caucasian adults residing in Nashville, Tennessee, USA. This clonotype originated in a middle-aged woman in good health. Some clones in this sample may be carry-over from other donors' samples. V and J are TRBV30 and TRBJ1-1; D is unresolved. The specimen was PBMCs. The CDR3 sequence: CAWSVGLGTEAFF. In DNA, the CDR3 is TGTGCCTGGAGTGTAGGGTTGGGCACTGAAGCTTTCTTT. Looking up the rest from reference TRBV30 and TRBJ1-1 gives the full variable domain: SQTIHQWPATLVQPVGSPLSLECTVEGTSNPNLYWYRQAAGRGLQLLFYSVGIGQISSEVPQNLSASRPQDRQFILSSKKLLLSDSGFYLCAWSVGLGTEAFFGQGTRLTVV.